Listed here are 14 T cell receptor beta chains from one sample, sequenced in a study of blood T cell repertoires in COVID-19. Method: immunoSEQ multiplex PCR; TCRdb's copy keeps in-frame clones and lacks some. The sample yields 250,000 to 350,000 clones, 80% to 90% seen once. Specimen: PBMCs or T cells enriched from blood (not recorded which). All receptors come from a woman between 18 and 29 years old who had recovered from COVID-19.

The chain uses TRBV7-9 and TRBJ2-3; TRBD2 aligns across 7 bases. In germline, CDR1 is SEHNR, CDR2 FQNEAQ (reference sequence). The junction had 8 bases not matched to a gene; V was cut back by 0 bases and J by 2 bases. This CDR3 is built from 17 residues. CDR3 bases: TGTGCCAGCAGCTTAGCGACTAGCCGATGGCACACAGATACGCAGTATTTT. Residues: CASSLATSRWHTDTQYF.

The CDR3 sequence: CASSEVGGIWDTQYF. The CDR3 DNA reads as TGTGCCAGCAGTGAAGTTGGGGGGATTTGGGATACGCAGTATTTT. The chain has TRBV6-1 and TRBJ2-3; perhaps TRBD2 as D (6 bases). Trimming pared 1 base from V and 6 bases from J, leaving 14 bases between. Germline V gene data show CDR1 as MNHNS and CDR2 as SASEGT. This CDR3 spans 15 amino acids.

The V gene is TRBV27, the J gene TRBJ2-7, with TRBD1 matching 8 bases. The CDR3 length is 14 residues. Germline lookup yields CDR1 MNHEY and CDR2 SMNVEV (reference sequence). V lost 6 bases to trimming and J lost 2 bases; unmatched junction nucleotides: 6. The CDR3 reads CASSPGTGPYEQYF. The CDR3 DNA reads as TGTGCCAGCAGCCCCGGGACAGGCCCCTACGAGCAGTACTTC.

The chain joins TRBV7-2 to TRBJ1-1; possible D gene TRBD1, 5 bases. Between the trimmed V and J ends, which lost 1 base and 3 bases, there was a span of 21 bases. Germline CDR1 SGHTA, CDR2 FQGNSA. The CDR3 has 18 residues. Here the CDR3 reads CASSLVIWQGGLDTEAFF. The CDR3 region has the DNA TGTGCCAGCAGCTTAGTAATTTGGCAGGGAGGTTTAGACACTGAAGCTTTCTTT. Full variable domain (missing parts from reference TRBV7-2 and TRBJ1-1): GAGVSQSPSNKVTEKGKDVELRCDPISGHTALYWYRQSLGQGLEFLIYFQGNSAPDKSGLPSDRFSAERTGGSVSTLTIQRTQQEDSAVYLCASSLVIWQGGLDTEAFFGQGTRLTVV.

The rearrangement uses TRBV19 and TRBJ1-2, with D maybe TRBD1 (6 bases). The ends were cut back, 5 bases at V and 8 bases at J, with 21 bases in the middle. CDR1 LNHDA and CDR2 SQIVND come from the germline V gene (reference sequence). The CDR3 loop spans 15 amino acids. CDR3 in DNA: TGTGCCAGTAGTGTAAACCCGGACAGCGCGGTCGGCTACACCTTC. This sequence encodes CASSVNPDSAVGYTF.

The rearrangement uses TRBV19 and TRBJ1-6; perhaps TRBD1 as D (6 bases). V was pared by 7 bases and J by 9 bases, with 19 bases between. Germline values: CDR1 LNHDA, CDR2 SQIVND (reference sequence). CDR3 length: 15 amino acids. The CDR3, as DNA: TGTGCCAGTACCTCGGACAGAGGAAGTTCTTCACCCCTCCACTTT. This translates into CASTSDRGSSSPLHF.

As for this clone: Other DNA sequences in the sample encode the same CDR3. This sequence joins TRBV6-5 and TRBJ1-2; D not certain. The CDR3 loop spans 12 amino acids. Germline CDR1 reads MNHEY; CDR2 reads SVGAGI. Deletions cut 3 bases from V and 7 bases from J, with 9 bases between. The chain's CDR3 is CASSYGRGGYTF. DNA of the CDR3: TGTGCCAGCAGTTATGGGCGGGGTGGCTACACCTTC.

The rearrangement links TRBV15 to TRBJ2-2; D possibly corresponds to TRBD2 (6 bases). With 3 bases removed from V and 5 bases from J, the gap between germline ends came to 7 bases. This CDR3 is 13 amino acids long. Germline V gene data show CDR1 as LNHNV and CDR2 as YYDKDF (reference sequence). The CDR3 reads CATSRGGTGELFF. The CDR3 DNA reads TGTGCCACCAGCAGGGGGGGTACCGGGGAGCTGTTTTTT.

V and J are TRBV9 and TRBJ2-2; 9 nucleotides agree with TRBD1. Trimming at V came to 2 bases and at J to 8 bases, leaving 7 bases not matched to a gene. The CDR3 runs 15 residues. The germline gives CDR1 SGDLS, CDR2 YYNGEE. CDR3 residues: CASSVGTGLEGELFF. For the CDR3, the DNA is TGTGCCAGCAGCGTTGGGACAGGGCTTGAGGGGGAGCTGTTTTTT.

This clone was observed once. The chain couples TRBV28 to TRBJ1-2, with D possibly TRBD1 on 5 matching bases. The CDR3 is 15 amino acids. Germline lookup yields CDR1 MDHEN and CDR2 SYDVKM. V dropped 3 bases and J dropped 4 bases, with 15 bases sitting between them. In DNA, the CDR3 is TGTGCCAGCAGTTTTGGCCGCTACAGGCTCTATGGCTACACCTTC. Translation: CASSFGRYRLYGYTF.

The rearrangement joins TRBV6-5 to TRBJ2-3; 9 bases fit TRBD2. The germline V gene has CDR1 MNHEY and CDR2 SVGAGI. V lost 2 bases, J lost 6 bases, and 6 bases stayed unmatched. This CDR3 region has 15 residues. The CDR3 region is CASSYVGGGADTQYF. In DNA, the CDR3 is TGTGCCAGCAGTTACGTGGGCGGGGGGGCGGATACGCAGTATTTT.

Turning to this clone: The same CDR3 also results from other DNA sequences found in this sample. The chain carries TRBV4-1 and TRBJ2-7; TRBD1 matches at 8 bases. Germline V gene sequence: CDR1 MGHRA, CDR2 YSYEKL. The V segment lost 3 bases and the J segment 3 bases; nucleotides outside the gene matches: 4. This CDR3 is 14 amino acids long. In DNA, the CDR3 is TGCGCCAGCAGCCAGGGGACAGGAAACTACGAGCAGTACTTC. Its protein is CASSQGTGNYEQYF.

The chain joins TRBV7-9 to TRBJ1-5; maybe TRBD1 (6 bases). Germline assignment: CDR1 SEHNR and CDR2 FQNEAQ (reference sequence). The CDR3 is 15 residues long. The V and J ends lost 5 bases and 1 base respectively, with 12 bases between them. DNA for the CDR3: TGTGCCAGCAGCCCGACAGGACCCAGCAATCAGCCCCAGCATTTT. Amino acid sequence: CASSPTGPSNQPQHF.

Many counts were recorded for this clone. The V and J genes are TRBV5-1 and TRBJ2-5; 7 nucleotides match TRBD2. Germline loops: CDR1 SGHRS, CDR2 YFSETQ. CDR3 size: 17 residues. The ends lost 0 bases at V and 5 bases at J; junction bases unmatched: 13. The CDR3 DNA reads as TGCGCCAGCAGCTTGGCCGCGGGGCGGGGGTCCGTGGAGACCCAGTACTTC. This gives the protein CASSLAAGRGSVETQYF.